A single sample is the source of the 20 T cell receptor beta chains below, sequenced in a study of graft-versus-host responses after intestinal transplantation. Sequencing used immunoSEQ multiplex PCR; TCRdb keeps in-frame clones, though not all of them. The sample shows tens of thousands of clones, about 57% of them seen only once. Material: alloreactive CD4+ T cells from a mixed lymphocyte reaction culture, obtained before intestinal transplant. Subset in this sample: CFSE-low proliferating T cells sorted from roughly 6-day pre-transplant mixed lymphocyte reaction (GvH or HvG direction). These receptors were collected from a human patient who received an intestinal transplant.

This chain connects TRBV25-1 to TRBJ2-7; TRBD2 matches 8 bases. Germline lookup yields CDR1 MGHDK and CDR2 SYGVNS. The CDR3 spans 15 residues. Trimming removed 7 bases from V and 5 bases from J; junction bases left unmatched: 13. This chain's CDR3 is CASMEGGAGGHEQYF. CDR3 in DNA: TGTGCCAGCATGGAGGGTGGTGCGGGAGGCCACGAGCAGTACTTC.

This chain uses TRBV2 with TRBJ2-3; D remains unclear. Germline lookup yields CDR1 SNHLY and CDR2 FYNNEI. The CDR3 consists of 15 residues. V was shortened by 8 bases and J by 1 base, with 16 bases between the two germline ends. The CDR3 loop is CASCKNRLGTDTQYF. Written as DNA, the CDR3 is TGTGCCAGCTGTAAAAACCGACTGGGCACAGATACGCAGTATTTT.

The V gene is TRBV15, the J gene TRBJ2-6, with a weak D call TRBD2 (6 bases). There are 18 residues in the CDR3. The germline V and J ends were trimmed by 0 bases and 0 bases, with 12 bases remaining between them. Germline V lookup: CDR1 LNHNV, CDR2 YYDKDF (reference sequence). Here the CDR3 DNA reads TGTGCCACCAGCAGAGATAGGGGAGGCTCCTCTGGGGCCAACGTCCTGACTTTC. It yields the protein CATSRDRGGSSGANVLTF. Full variable domain (remainder filled in from reference TRBV15 and TRBJ2-6): DAMVIQNPRYQVTQFGKPVTLSCSQTLNHNVMYWYQQKSSQAPKLLFHYYDKDFNNEADTPDNFQSRRPNTSFCFLDIRSPGLGDTAMYLCATSRDRGGSSGANVLTFGAGSRLTVL.

V is TRBV7-2 and J is TRBJ2-1, with 9 nucleotides matching TRBD1. V gave up 4 bases and J gave up 8 bases; unmatched junction bases: 15. The CDR3 has 17 residues. Germline CDR1 SGHTA, CDR2 FQGNSA. As DNA, the CDR3 is TGTGCCAGCAGCTGGGGTAGAGGGGACAGGGTTATCCATGAGCAGTTCTTC. It yields the protein CASSWGRGDRVIHEQFF.

The gene calls are TRBV18 and TRBJ2-7; D is uncertain. Deletions cut 1 base from V and 5 bases from J, with 9 bases between. The CDR3 sequence is 13 residues long. Germline V gene sequence: CDR1 KGHSH, CDR2 LQKENI. CDR3 protein: CASSPLQNDEQYF. The CDR3 region has the DNA TGTGCCAGCTCACCACTCCAGAATGACGAGCAGTACTTC.

This clone was observed a handful of times. For the CDR3, the DNA is TGTGCCAGCAGTTCGCAGGGGGCCAACAATGAGCAGTTCTTC. Protein: CASSSQGANNEQFF. J is TRBJ2-1 and V is TRBV6-6; 8 bases align to TRBD1. Trimming removed 4 bases from V and 5 bases from J; junction bases left unmatched: 4. Germline values: CDR1 MNHNY, CDR2 SVGAGI (reference sequence). CDR3 size: 14 residues.

V gene TRBV6-5 combines with J gene TRBJ2-3, with a tentative D call TRBD1 (6 bases). CDR3 length: 13 residues. The germline gives CDR1 MNHEY, CDR2 SVGAGI. The V and J ends lost 5 bases and 1 base respectively, with 7 bases between them. The CDR3 DNA sequence: TGTGCCAGCAGTCGACAGGGCACAGATACGCAGTATTTT. Its protein is CASSRQGTDTQYF.

This chain connects TRBV9 to TRBJ2-7; 14 bases align to TRBD2. Germline V gene sequence: CDR1 SGDLS, CDR2 YYNGEE. CDR3 size: 15 residues. Trimming at V came to 4 bases and at J to 7 bases, leaving 7 bases not matched to a gene. The CDR3 region is CASSPGTSGSGEQYF. The CDR3, as DNA: TGTGCCAGCAGCCCCGGGACTAGCGGGAGTGGAGAGCAGTACTTC.

This clone was detected only once. V gene TRBV7-9 combines with J gene TRBJ1-2, with 10 bases matching TRBD1. The junction had 6 bases not matched to a gene; V was cut back by 5 bases and J by 3 bases. The CDR3 length is 15 residues. CDR1 and CDR2 (germline): SEHNR, FQNEAQ (reference sequence). DNA for the CDR3: TGTGCCAGCAGCCAAGGGACAGGGGAACACTATGGCTACACCTTC. This gives the protein CASSQGTGEHYGYTF.

V usage is TRBV18 and J usage is TRBJ1-2; possible D gene TRBD1, 5 bases. Trimming removed 5 bases from V and 3 bases from J, with 10 bases in between. The CDR3 extends over 13 amino acids. The germline CDR1 and CDR2 sequences are KGHSH and LQKENI. CDR3 DNA sequence: TGTGCCAGCTCAGCAGGGATAGACTATGGCTACACCTTC. Translated: CASSAGIDYGYTF.

The rearrangement links TRBV5-1 to TRBJ2-1; 7 bases are a match to TRBD2. V lost 2 bases, J lost 0 bases, and 5 bases stayed unmatched. The CDR3 consists of 16 residues. Germline CDR1 SGHRS, CDR2 YFSETQ. CDR3 sequence reads: CASSFGGGLSYNEQFF. The CDR3 region has the DNA TGCGCCAGCAGCTTTGGGGGAGGGCTCTCCTACAATGAGCAGTTCTTC.

The rearrangement uses TRBV5-1 and TRBJ2-3; 9 nucleotides match TRBD2. Per the germline V gene, CDR1 is SGHRS and CDR2 is YFSETQ. J lost 2 bases, V lost 2 bases, and 3 bases had no gene match. CDR3 length equals 15 residues. CDR3 sequence reads: CASSFIAGVTDTQYF. The CDR3 coding sequence is TGCGCCAGCAGCTTCATAGCGGGGGTCACAGATACGCAGTATTTT.

The chain couples TRBV30 to TRBJ1-2; 7 positions match TRBD1. V lost 6 bases, J lost 8 bases, and 6 bases stayed unmatched. Germline values: CDR1 GTSNPN, CDR2 SVGIG (reference sequence). The CDR3 covers 11 residues. The CDR3 coding sequence is TGTGCCTGTCTTGGGACAGAGGGCTACACCTTC. Its translation is CACLGTEGYTF.

This clone was seen a few times. J is TRBJ2-1 and V is TRBV11-1; 12 bases align to TRBD2. This CDR3 has 14 residues. The V gene's germline CDR1 is SGHAT and CDR2 FQDESV (reference sequence). Trimming took 8 bases from V and 9 from J; bases not matched to a gene: 8. CDR3 in amino acids: CASSRLAGVTEQFF. Here the CDR3 DNA reads TGTGCCAGCTCACGACTAGCGGGAGTTACTGAGCAGTTCTTC.

The CDR3 loop is CASSQAGLASFNEQFF. CDR3 nucleotide sequence: TGTGCCAGCAGCCAAGCCGGACTAGCGAGTTTCAATGAGCAGTTCTTC. The chain recombines TRBV14 with TRBJ2-1, with 9 positions matching TRBD2. The germline gives CDR1 SGHDN, CDR2 FVKESK. Trimming cost V 1 base and J 6 bases; bases outside gene matches: 7. The CDR3 has 16 residues.

This chain links TRBV10-1 with TRBJ1-1, with no clear D. In germline, CDR1 is WNHNN, CDR2 SYGVQD (reference sequence). Between the trimmed V and J ends, which lost 5 bases and 1 base, there was a span of 8 bases. The CDR3 loop spans 13 amino acids. The CDR3 loop reads CASSKASNTEAFF. Written as DNA, the CDR3 is TGCGCCAGCAGTAAAGCATCGAACACTGAAGCTTTCTTT.

The rearrangement uses TRBV4-1 and TRBJ2-5; TRBD2 agrees at 14 bases. The germline V gene encodes CDR1 MGHRA and CDR2 YSYEKL. After removal of 1 base from V and 2 bases from J, the junction contained 9 bases not matched to a gene. The CDR3 totals 19 residues. The CDR3 is CASSQASTSGGAPQETQYF. The CDR3 region has the DNA TGCGCCAGCAGCCAAGCTTCGACTAGCGGGGGGGCCCCACAAGAGACCCAGTACTTC.

This clone showed up just a few times. The chain employs TRBV4-3 and TRBJ1-1; 9 bases line up with TRBD1. In germline, CDR1 is LGHNA, CDR2 YSLEER. This CDR3 contains 14 residues. With V trimmed by 1 base and J by 6 bases, 3 bases remained unmatched. As DNA, the CDR3 is TGCGCCAGCAGCCAAGGGGACAGGGCGTCTGAAGCTTTCTTT. Protein product: CASSQGDRASEAFF.

CDR3 sequence reads: CASRHLLVSEQFF. CDR3 nucleotide sequence: TGTGCCAGCAGACACCTACTAGTCAGTGAGCAGTTCTTC. The rearrangement uses TRBV7-9 and TRBJ2-1; possibly TRBD2 for D (5 bases). CDR1 and CDR2 from the germline V gene are SEHNR and FQNEAQ (reference sequence). V shed 6 bases and J shed 9 bases, with 15 bases lying between them. This CDR3 is 13 amino acids long.

This clone was counted only a few times. The chain employs TRBV6-1 and TRBJ2-2; tentative D call: TRBD1 (5 bases). Germline CDR1 and CDR2: MNHNS and SASEGT. CDR3 length: 14 residues. Trimming left V 6 bases short and J 8 bases short, with 16 bases between. The CDR3 DNA reads as TGTGCCAGCAGAAGACAGTCTCTGGTGGGGGAGCTGTTTTTT. This gives the protein CASRRQSLVGELFF.